A single sample gave rise to the 23 T cell receptor beta chains below, sequenced in a study of shared clonotypes between healthy human individuals. Sequencing used immunoSEQ multiplex PCR; TCRdb keeps in-frame clones, though not all of them. The sample lists about 470,000 clones; about 76% were seen once. The sequenced sample was PBMCs. These receptors all come from a woman aged 40 to 55 in good health. Some clones in this sample may be carry-over from other donors' samples.

The chain is built from TRBV30 and TRBJ2-1; D gene uncertain. V lost 5 bases and J lost 2, with 10 bases in between. Germline V gives CDR1 GTSNPN, CDR2 SVGIG (reference sequence). The length of the CDR3 is 13 residues. The CDR3 DNA is TGTGCCTGGGCGCTCCAACCCTACAATGAGCAGTTCTTC. This sequence encodes CAWALQPYNEQFF.

The chain employs TRBV29-1 and TRBJ2-3; tentative D call: TRBD2 (6 bases). The CDR3 loop spans 14 amino acids. The V end was cut by 4 bases, the J end by 1 base, with 12 bases between. The germline V gene encodes CDR1 SQVTM and CDR2 ANQGSEA. The CDR3 region has the DNA TGCAGCGTTGTTCGACTAGGAGGCACAGATACGCAGTATTTT. Its protein is CSVVRLGGTDTQYF.

This clone was detected once. The chain links TRBV6-1 to TRBJ2-5, with D possibly matching TRBD2 (6 bases). The end of the DNA is better explained by TRBJ2-7, so the J call may be wrong. The germline gives CDR1 MNHNS, CDR2 SASEGT. The CDR3 has 14 amino acids. The CDR3 loop is CASSEAVSGFEQYF. The CDR3 DNA reads as TGTGCCAGCAGTGAAGCGGTGAGCGGGTTCGAGCAGTACTTC.

The rearrangement links TRBV2 to TRBJ2-7; D perhaps matches TRBD2 (6 bases). The CDR3 runs to 14 residues. V was cut by 6 bases and J by 2 bases, with 14 bases left in between. Germline CDR1 and CDR2: SNHLY and FYNNEI. Written as DNA, the CDR3 is TGTGCCAGCAGAGAGAGGACTATTCCCTACGAGCAGTACTTC. It encodes CASRERTIPYEQYF.

Points on this clone: A far larger clone is off by one base, so a read error is likely. This sequence joins TRBV6-5 and TRBJ2-7; the match to TRBD2 covers 8 bases. CDR3 size: 15 residues. Unmatched junction bases numbered 10, after V lost 4 bases and J lost 5 bases. Germline CDR1 MNHEY, CDR2 SVGAGI. The CDR3 region is CASSCSAGGSDEQYF. The CDR3 nucleotides read TGTGCCAGCAGTTGCTCTGCGGGAGGTTCGGACGAGCAGTACTTC.

There are many counts of this clone. The sample holds other DNA sequences that translate to the same CDR3. CDR3 residues: CAWSTSRVSAGELFF. The CDR3 coding sequence is TGTGCCTGGAGTACCTCACGCGTTAGCGCCGGGGAGCTGTTTTTT. This chain links TRBV30 with TRBJ2-2; D is perhaps TRBD2 (5 bases). Per germline, CDR1 GTSNPN and CDR2 SVGIG (reference sequence). V lost 2 bases and J 6 bases, leaving 16 bases between the germline ends. CDR3 size: 15 residues.

The chain is built from TRBV27 and TRBJ2-1; TRBD1 matches 10 bases. In germline, CDR1 is MNHEY, CDR2 SMNVEV (reference sequence). V gave up 5 bases and J gave up 6 bases; unmatched junction bases: 7. This CDR3 region has 15 residues. The CDR3 region has the DNA TGTGCCAGCAGTCTTGGGACAGGGGATTTCAATGAGCAGTTCTTC. It encodes CASSLGTGDFNEQFF.

The chain carries TRBV21-1 and TRBJ1-4; no DNA check was done on the table's D call, TRBD1. TRBV21-1 is described as a pseudogene. CDR3 length equals 21 residues. The CDR3 DNA follows: TGTGCCAGCAGCAGTACCCTCCCGAGCAGGGGGCAGCCCCTGGGTAATGAAAAACTGTTTTTT. Translated: CASSSTLPSRGQPLGNEKLFF.

The chain has TRBV4-1 and TRBJ1-5; 8 nucleotides align to TRBD1. The V gene's germline CDR1 is MGHRA and CDR2 YSYEKL. The CDR3 loop spans 16 amino acids. V shed 4 bases and J 6 bases; nucleotides not matched to a gene: 11. The DNA of the CDR3 is TGCGCCAGCAGCCGACTTGCGGACAGGGTCAGTCAGCCCCAGCATTTT. Residues: CASSRLADRVSQPQHF.

V usage is TRBV2 and J usage is TRBJ2-7; TRBD1 might be the D (6 bases). The germline V and J ends were trimmed by 0 bases and 2 bases, with 11 bases remaining between them. The CDR3 spans 15 residues. CDR1 and CDR2 from the germline V gene are SNHLY and FYNNEI. The chain's CDR3 is CASSEAGTKTYEQYF. In DNA form, the CDR3 reads TGTGCCAGCAGTGAAGCGGGGACAAAGACCTACGAGCAGTACTTC. Drawing the rest from reference TRBV2 and TRBJ2-7, the complete variable domain is EPEVTQTPSHQVTQMGQEVILRCVPISNHLYFYWYRQILGQKVEFLVSFYNNEISEKSEIFDDQFSVERPDGSNFTLKIRSTKLEDSAMYFCASSEAGTKTYEQYFGPGTRLTVT.

The CDR3 spells CAINSDRGGHEQYF. Written as DNA, the CDR3 is TGTGCCATCAATTCGGACAGGGGAGGCCACGAGCAGTACTTC. The chain links TRBV10-3 to TRBJ2-7; 9 positions match TRBD1. Germline lookup yields CDR1 ENHRY and CDR2 SYGVKD. Trimming at V came to 7 bases and at J to 5 bases, leaving 9 bases not matched to a gene. The CDR3 sequence is 14 residues long.

This clone was observed once. The V call is TRBV28, the J call TRBJ2-1; TRBD2 agrees at 16 bases. Germline assignment: CDR1 MDHEN and CDR2 SYDVKM. V shed 5 bases and J 4 bases; nucleotides not matched to a gene: 23. This CDR3 has 23 amino acids. In nucleotides, the CDR3 is TGTGCCAGCAGTGTCCTCACCCGACGGCCGGGACTAGCGGGAGGGCCGGATTACAATGAGCAGTTCTTC. This translates into CASSVLTRRPGLAGGPDYNEQFF.

The chain uses TRBV20-1 and TRBJ2-3; D uncertain. Per germline, CDR1 DFQATT and CDR2 SNEGSKA (reference sequence). V lost 3 bases, J lost 4 bases, and 5 bases lay in between. This CDR3 is 11 amino acids long. The CDR3 is CSASAPDTQYF. The CDR3 DNA reads as TGCAGTGCTAGTGCCCCAGATACGCAGTATTTT.

About this clone itself: The same CDR3 is also encoded by other DNA sequences in this sample. The chain couples TRBV5-6 to TRBJ1-2; the match to TRBD1 covers 7 bases. V was clipped by 7 bases and J by 4 bases; unmatched bases: 4. CDR1 and CDR2 (germline): SGHDT, YYEEEE. This CDR3 has 12 amino acids. The CDR3 sequence is CASSTGVYGYTF. CDR3 nucleotides: TGTGCCAGCTCAACAGGGGTCTATGGCTACACCTTC.

The J gene is TRBJ1-4, the V gene TRBV10-2; TRBD1 might be the D (5 bases). This CDR3 is 14 amino acids long. The V gene's germline CDR1 is WSHSY and CDR2 SAAADI. Trimming took 1 base from V and 8 from J, leaving 11 bases between them. The CDR3 region has the DNA TGCGCCAGCAGTGAGTGGGGACGAGCGGAAAAACTGTTTTTT. Amino acids: CASSEWGRAEKLFF.

The rearrangement uses TRBV7-2 and TRBJ2-2; the D is unclear. From germline, CDR1 is SGHTA and CDR2 FQGNSA. The germline V and J ends were trimmed by 5 bases and 3 bases, with 10 bases remaining between them. CDR3 length: 14 residues. CDR3 region: CASSPPPDTGELFF. CDR3 nucleotide sequence: TGTGCCAGCAGCCCGCCCCCCGACACCGGGGAGCTGTTTTTT.

This sequence joins TRBV18 and TRBJ1-2; D is uncertain. In germline, CDR1 is KGHSH, CDR2 LQKENI. Trimming stripped 4 bases from V and 9 bases from J, with 21 bases between. The length of the CDR3 is 15 residues. The CDR3 nucleotides are TGTGCCAGCTCACTCCACGGAGGACGGGGTGGCAGCTACACCTTC. Translated: CASSLHGGRGGSYTF.

The chain employs TRBV28 and TRBJ1-1, with 9 bases lining up with TRBD1. The V and J ends lost 10 bases and 5 bases, in that order; junction bases with no gene match: 14. The germline V gene encodes CDR1 MDHEN and CDR2 SYDVKM. The CDR3 contains 15 residues. The CDR3 protein is CANNLQGAKETEAFF. The CDR3 nucleotides are TGTGCCAACAACTTACAGGGGGCAAAGGAAACTGAAGCTTTCTTT.

The gene calls are TRBV5-6 and TRBJ1-5; unclear D gene. The CDR3 contains 17 residues. The germline V gene encodes CDR1 SGHDT and CDR2 YYEEEE. The V end was cut by 2 bases, the J end by 3 bases, with 18 bases between. The CDR3 DNA reads TGTGCCAGCAGCTTAGGAGCCGCCGGTTATGACAATCAGCCCCAGCATTTT. This encodes CASSLGAAGYDNQPQHF.

In the case of this clone: With a far larger clone one base away, a read error is the likely cause. The same CDR3 is also encoded by other DNA sequences in this sample. The chain links TRBV6-6 to TRBJ1-1; D not resolved. The CDR3 runs to 13 residues. V was pared by 10 bases and J by 1 base, with 13 bases between. Germline loops: CDR1 MNHNY, CDR2 SVGAGI (reference sequence). CDR3 residues: CAIRQPQNTEAFF. CDR3 nucleotides: TGTGCCATTCGACAACCCCAGAACACTGAAGCTTTCTTT.

CDR3 nucleotide sequence: TGTGCCAGCAGCTTACAGTCGAACACTGAAGCTTTCTTT. It codes for CASSLQSNTEAFF. This chain joins TRBV7-3 and TRBJ1-1; D remains ambiguous. V was cut by 2 bases and J by 1 base, with 5 bases left in between. Germline CDR1 is SGHTA and CDR2 is FQGTGA. The CDR3 sequence is 13 residues long.

Comments on this clone: Different DNA sequences within this sample yield the same CDR3. CDR3 DNA sequence: TGCGCCAGCAGCTCAGGGGTCGGAGAAAAACTGTTTTTT. It specifies CASSSGVGEKLFF. The chain has TRBV5-1 and TRBJ1-4, with D possibly being TRBD1 (6 bases). The CDR3 length is 13 residues. In germline, CDR1 is SGHRS, CDR2 YFSETQ. V lost 3 bases, J lost 8 bases, and 11 bases lay in between.

The J gene is TRBJ2-5, the V gene TRBV6-5; TRBD2 might be the D (5 bases). This CDR3 comprises 13 residues. Per the germline V gene, CDR1 is MNHEY and CDR2 is SVGAGI. V was shortened by 5 bases and J by 12 bases, with 19 bases between the two germline ends. The CDR3, as DNA: TGTGCCAGCAGTCCGACCTTATCGGGGTGGAAGTACTTC. Protein sequence: CASSPTLSGWKYF.